What follows are 27 T cell receptor beta chains derived from one specimen sequenced in a study of T cell clonality in common variable immunodeficiency. General study findings and limits: Reportedly, TCR beta sequences from common variable immunodeficiency showed fewer deletions and N-nucleotide insertions.

What these receptors recognize is not known. Assay: immunoSEQ multiplex PCR; the TCRdb copy retains only in-frame clones and omits some. The data show over 30,000 clones, none appearing only once, with around 28% held by the ten largest. Specimen: peripheral blood mononuclear cells. These receptors were collected from a human donor with common variable immunodeficiency.

This clone was counted ten times or more. The read gets to within 3 residues of the CDR3 end, and the germline J gene fills in the rest. This chain links TRBV20-1 with TRBJ2-3; 8 bases align to TRBD2. J lost 6 bases, V lost 0 bases, and 17 bases had no gene match. The length of the CDR3 is 18 residues. Germline lookup yields CDR1 DFQATT and CDR2 SNEGSKA (reference sequence). The CDR3 DNA, read in part, is TGCAGTGCTAGAGATTTCCTATTGGCGGGAGGCAAGACGGATACG. Protein sequence: CSARDFLLAGGKTDT. In full, the CDR3 reads CSARDFLLAGGKTDTQYF.

In regard to this clone: Coverage ceases 3 residues before the CDR3 finishes, and the germline J gene fills in the end. The chain combines TRBV18 with TRBJ2-7; the match to TRBD2 covers 10 bases. The CDR3 spans 13 residues. Germline values: CDR1 KGHSH, CDR2 LQKENI. V was clipped by 6 bases and J by 3 bases; unmatched bases: 2. CDR3 in amino acids: CASSPSGSYEQYF. The CDR3 bases that were read are TGTGCCAGCTCTCCTAGCGGGAGCTACGAG.

This clone was seen a few times. The sequenced fragment ends 3 residues before the CDR3 boundary, so the rest is inferred from the germline J gene. The chain uses TRBV18 and TRBJ2-1, with unresolved D. From germline, CDR1 is KGHSH and CDR2 LQKENI. The CDR3 is made up of 11 amino acids. V dropped 6 bases and J dropped 7 bases, with 7 bases sitting between them. CDR3 amino acids: CASSPGNEQFF. Incomplete CDR3 DNA: TGTGCCAGCTCCCCCGGTAATGAG. The whole variable domain, filled in from reference TRBV18 and TRBJ2-1, reads NAGVMQNPRHLVRRRGQEARLRCSPMKGHSHVYWYRQLPEEGLKFMVYLQKENIIDESGMPKERFSAEFPKEGPSILRIQQVVRGDSAAYFCASSPGNEQFFGPGTRLTVL.

The sample holds many counts of this clone. The DNA ends 3 residues before the CDR3 does, and the rest of the CDR3 is filled in from the germline J gene. The chain joins TRBV7-9 to TRBJ2-5; 8 bases are shared with TRBD2. The CDR3 spans 14 residues. The germline gives CDR1 SEHNR, CDR2 FQNEAQ (reference sequence). V gave up 5 bases and J gave up 0 bases; unmatched junction bases: 2. CDR3 region: CASSPSGYQETQYF. The CDR3 bases that were read are TGTGCCAGCAGCCCTAGCGGGTACCAAGAGACC.

This clone was picked up a small number of times. The sequence runs out 3 residues before the end of the CDR3; the remainder is reconstructed from the germline J gene. This chain uses TRBV5-1 with TRBJ2-3, with 10 bases fitting TRBD2. The germline CDR1 and CDR2 sequences are SGHRS and YFSETQ. V was clipped by 5 bases and J by 3 bases; unmatched bases: 9. The CDR3 loop spans 16 amino acids. The DNA read from the CDR3 is TGCGCCAGCAGTCAAACCGGGACTAGCGCAACAGATACG. This translates into CASSQTGTSATDT. The full CDR3 is CASSQTGTSATDTQYF.

In this sample, this clone turned up many times. The CDR3 end is not reached by the read, which stops 3 residues before it; the germline J gene fills it in. The sample holds other DNA sequences that translate to the same CDR3. The genes are TRBV20-1 and TRBJ1-2, with TRBD1 matching over 7 bases. After removal of 0 bases from V and 4 bases from J, the junction contained 2 bases not matched to a gene. Germline values: CDR1 DFQATT, CDR2 SNEGSKA (reference sequence). The length of the CDR3 is 13 residues. The DNA read from the CDR3 is TGCAGTGCTAGAGATAGGGACAGCTATGGC. Amino acid sequence: CSARDRDSYG. The CDR3 in full is CSARDRDSYGYTF.

This clone was detected many times. CDR3 region: CASSYRDRGAPLHF. The DNA read from the CDR3 is TGTGCCAGCAGCTATCGGGACAGGGGAGCACCC. The chain employs TRBV7-2 and TRBJ1-6, with TRBD1 matching 10 bases. The CDR3 end is not reached by the read, which stops 3 residues before it; the germline J gene fills it in. This CDR3 spans 14 amino acids. V lost 4 bases and J lost 11; bases outside the gene matches: 5. Germline lookup yields CDR1 SGHTA and CDR2 FQGNSA.

This clone was counted only a few times. The sequenced fragment ends 3 residues before the CDR3 boundary, so the rest is inferred from the germline J gene. The V call is TRBV5-6, the J call TRBJ2-1, with 10 bases identical to TRBD1. The CDR3 length is 15 residues. Germline CDR1 is SGHDT and CDR2 is YYEEEE. The V segment lost 4 bases and the J segment 4 bases; nucleotides outside the gene matches: 5. The CDR3 is CASSTGTGAYNEQFF. Incomplete CDR3 DNA: TGTGCCAGCAGCACCGGGACAGGGGCATACAATGAG.

This clone was recorded many times. CDR3 DNA, as far as it was read: TGTGCCAGCTCGACGGGGGGGGAATGGTTTGATTCACCC. Its translation: CASSTGGEWFDSP. The CDR3 in its entirety is CASSTGGEWFDSPLHF. V is TRBV18 and J is TRBJ1-6; a possible D gene is TRBD1 (5 bases). With the read ending 3 residues before the CDR3 end, the germline J gene is used to fill in that end. V was shortened by 6 bases and J by 8 bases, with 20 bases between the two germline ends. This CDR3 is 16 amino acids long. The V gene's germline CDR1 is KGHSH and CDR2 LQKENI.

This clone occurred a few times. The missing CDR3 end, 3 residues past where the read stops, is filled in from the germline J gene. This chain links TRBV7-2 with TRBJ1-5; no reliable D call. This CDR3 is built from 14 residues. Germline V gives CDR1 SGHTA, CDR2 FQGNSA. Deletions cut 5 bases from V and 0 bases from J, with 8 bases between. The sequenced CDR3 bases are TGTGCCAGCAGCGCTAGGAATAGCAATCAGCCC. Its protein product is CASSARNSNQP. The whole CDR3 sequence reads CASSARNSNQPQHF. Full variable domain (remainder filled in from reference TRBV7-2 and TRBJ1-5): GAGVSQSPSNKVTEKGKDVELRCDPISGHTALYWYRQSLGQGLEFLIYFQGNSAPDKSGLPSDRFSAERTGGSVSTLTIQRTQQEDSAVYLCASSARNSNQPQHFGDGTRLSIL.

This clone was seen many times. The read is 3 residues too short to cover the CDR3 end, so that end is filled in from the germline J gene. The chain links TRBV4-1 to TRBJ1-6; no clear D gene. The CDR3 loop spans 14 amino acids. V was shortened by 0 bases and J by 6 bases, with 6 bases between the two germline ends. Germline CDR1 and CDR2: MGHRA and YSYEKL. The CDR3: CASSQERVNSPLHF. The sequenced CDR3 bases are TGCGCCAGCAGCCAAGAGAGGGTTAATTCACCC.

Note on this clone: Coverage ceases 3 residues before the CDR3 finishes, and the germline J gene fills in the end. The rearrangement uses TRBV20-1 and TRBJ2-7; 8 bases are a match to TRBD1. The CDR3 runs 14 residues. After removal of 4 bases from V and 5 bases from J, the junction contained 10 bases not matched to a gene. Germline CDR1 is DFQATT and CDR2 is SNEGSKA (reference sequence). CDR3 sequence reads: CSATYQGAGNEQYF. CDR3 DNA, as far as it was read: TGCAGTGCTACTTATCAGGGGGCTGGGAACGAG.

In regard to this clone: The CDR3 end falls 3 residues outside the read, so it is completed with the germline J gene. V gene TRBV10-3 combines with J gene TRBJ2-7, with 10 bases fitting TRBD2. Looked up from germline, CDR1 is ENHRY and CDR2 is SYGVKD. This CDR3 has 17 amino acids. Trimming cost V 5 bases and J 6 bases; bases outside gene matches: 16. Partial CDR3 DNA: TGTGCCATCAGTACCCCCCCAGTGCTAGCGGGAGTTGGCGAG. This encodes CAISTPPVLAGVGE. The CDR3, in full, reads CAISTPPVLAGVGEQYF.

This clone was seen many times. The read ends 3 residues before the CDR3 terminus; that terminus is restored from the germline J gene. The rearrangement uses TRBV10-3 and TRBJ2-1; no clear D gene. V shed 0 bases and J shed 0 bases, with 6 bases lying between them. Germline loops: CDR1 ENHRY, CDR2 SYGVKD. This CDR3 has 15 residues. CDR3 loop: CAISESRNSYNEQFF. The covered CDR3 bases are TGTGCCATCAGTGAGTCGCGCAACTCCTACAATGAG.

This clone was seen repeatedly, ten times or more. Read data end 3 residues before the CDR3 end; the end is taken from the germline J gene. This chain joins TRBV5-1 and TRBJ1-1; D remains unclear. This CDR3 is 15 amino acids long. With 0 bases removed from V and 5 bases from J, the gap between germline ends came to 14 bases. The germline CDR1 and CDR2 sequences are SGHRS and YFSETQ. The chain's CDR3 is CASSLGLGEKTEAFF. The CDR3 DNA, read in part, is TGCGCCAGCAGCTTGGGGCTAGGAGAGAAGACTGAA. Full variable domain (missing parts from reference TRBV5-1 and TRBJ1-1): KAGVTQTPRYLIKTRGQQVTLSCSPISGHRSVSWYQQTPGQGLQFLFEYFSETQRNKGNFPGRFSGRQFSNSRSEMNVSTLELGDSALYLCASSLGLGEKTEAFFGQGTRLTVV.

A note on this clone: The germline gene is not matched at one end of the junction; a read error may be the cause. The sequenced CDR3 bases are TGTGCCACCAGCCCCCTTCCTCCCAAAAACATT. Residues: CATSPLPPKNI. The whole CDR3 sequence is CATSPLPPKNIQYF. J is TRBJ2-4 and V is TRBV7-8; D remains ambiguous. The read stops 3 residues short of the end of the CDR3; the missing end is completed from the germline J gene. Germline lookup yields CDR1 SGHVS and CDR2 FQNEAQ. The CDR3 contains 14 residues. The full variable domain, with the rest looked up from reference TRBV7-8 and TRBJ2-4, is GAGVSQSPRYKVAKRGQDVALRCDPISGHVSLFWYQQALGQGPEFLTYFQNEAQLDKSGLPSDRFFAERPEGSVSTLKIQRTQQEDSAVYLCATSPLPPKNIQYFGAGTRLSVL.

This clone was found many times. The CDR3 extends 3 residues past the end of the read, so its final part is completed from the germline J gene. The V and J genes are TRBV5-1 and TRBJ1-2; the D gene is possibly TRBD1 (5 bases). Germline assignment: CDR1 SGHRS and CDR2 YFSETQ. CDR3 length equals 14 residues. The V gene lost 4 bases and the J gene lost 7 bases, with 17 bases spanning the gap. The CDR3 sequence: CASSPGSGPGGYTF. The part of the CDR3 DNA that was read is TGCGCCAGCAGCCCAGGTTCAGGGCCAGGTGGC.

Remarks on this clone: The read comes to an end 3 residues before the CDR3 does, leaving the germline J gene to fill in the end. This rearrangement joins TRBV20-1 to TRBJ2-1; 7 nucleotides line up with TRBD2. Looked up from germline, CDR1 is DFQATT and CDR2 is SNEGSKA (reference sequence). The CDR3 spans 14 residues. The ends lost 5 bases at V and 4 bases at J; junction bases unmatched: 8. The sequenced part of the CDR3 DNA is TGCAGTGCTTCATCCGGGAGGACTTACAATGAG. Translating it yields CSASSGRTYNE. The full CDR3 protein is CSASSGRTYNEQFF.

This clone was seen more than once but under ten times. The read ends 3 residues early relative to the CDR3; the germline J gene fills the gap. This sequence joins TRBV6-4 and TRBJ2-1; TRBD2 matches 8 bases. Trimming took 4 bases from V and 8 from J; bases not matched to a gene: 7. Germline loops: CDR1 MRHNA, CDR2 SNTAGT. The CDR3 loop spans 14 amino acids. Incomplete CDR3 DNA: TGTGCCAGCAGTGTCGACGGGAGGGGCCATGAG. This codes for CASSVDGRGHE. The full CDR3 is CASSVDGRGHEQFF.

This clone appeared a few times. The read is 3 residues too short to cover the CDR3 end, so that end is filled in from the germline J gene. The V gene is TRBV29-1, the J gene TRBJ1-2; 10 bases match TRBD1. This CDR3 region has 12 residues. From germline, CDR1 is SQVTM and CDR2 ANQGSEA. The CDR3 bases that were read are TGCAGCGTTGAGGCGGGACAGGGGTCC. Amino acids: CSVEAGQGS. In full, the CDR3 reads CSVEAGQGSYTF.

Relative to its sample, this clone is medium-sized. The CDR3 is cut off 3 residues early in the read; its end comes from the germline J gene. This chain links TRBV20-1 with TRBJ2-1; 9 nucleotides align to TRBD2. CDR1 and CDR2 from the germline V gene are DFQATT and SNEGSKA (reference sequence). J was trimmed by 9 bases and V by 0 bases; bases with no gene match: 9. This CDR3 comprises 15 residues. Incomplete CDR3 DNA: TGCAGTGCTAGAGATTATAGCGGGAGCATCCCTGAG. This codes for CSARDYSGSIPE. The whole CDR3 sequence reads CSARDYSGSIPEQFF.

With regard to this clone: The missing CDR3 end, 3 residues past where the read stops, is filled in from the germline J gene. The chain combines TRBV19 with TRBJ1-1; D is ambiguous. Germline CDR1 and CDR2: LNHDA and SQIVND (reference sequence). V lost 5 bases and J lost 3, with 7 bases in between. The CDR3 totals 12 residues. CDR3 loop: CASSFLDTEAFF. Incomplete CDR3 DNA: TGTGCCAGTAGTTTTCTCGACACTGAA. Together with reference TRBV19 and TRBJ1-1, the CDR3 gives the full variable domain: DGGITQSPKYLFRKEGQNVTLSCEQNLNHDAMYWYRQDPGQGLRLIYYSQIVNDFQKGDIAEGYSVSREKKESFPLTVTSAQKNPTAFYLCASSFLDTEAFFGQGTRLTVV.

This clone has just a few counts. The read terminates 3 residues before the CDR3 end, so the remaining end is supplied by the germline J gene. This chain connects TRBV2 to TRBJ2-7, with D perhaps matching TRBD2 (5 bases). Trimming stripped 6 bases from V and 6 bases from J, with 15 bases between. The germline gives CDR1 SNHLY, CDR2 FYNNEI. The CDR3 is 13 amino acids. The covered CDR3 bases are TGTGCCAGCAGGGACTCGCTCAACGGCGAG. It specifies CASRDSLNGE. The full CDR3 reads CASRDSLNGEQYF.

This clone showed up many times. The CDR3 end lies 3 residues beyond the end of the read and is filled in from the germline J gene. This rearrangement joins TRBV18 to TRBJ1-1; TRBD1 agrees at 8 bases. V was pared by 2 bases and J by 1 base, with 0 bases of the junction left unmatched. This CDR3 has 14 residues. Germline values: CDR1 KGHSH, CDR2 LQKENI. CDR3 region: CASSPDRGNTEAFF. The sequenced CDR3 bases are TGTGCCAGCTCACCAGACAGGGGGAACACTGAA.

This clone appeared many times. The CDR3 goes on 3 residues after the read ends, and that part is filled in from the germline J gene. V and J are TRBV2 and TRBJ2-5; the D gene is possibly TRBD2 (8 bases). The CDR3 contains 13 residues. V gave up 7 bases and J gave up 5 bases, with 14 bases separating them. In germline, CDR1 is SNHLY, CDR2 FYNNEI. Partial CDR3 DNA: TGTGCCAGCACGGGAGGGGGCCGGGAGACC. Residues: CASTGGGRET. The CDR3 in its entirety is CASTGGGRETQYF.

On this clone: The missing CDR3 end, 3 residues past where the read stops, is filled in from the germline J gene. V gene TRBV30 combines with J gene TRBJ2-7; D is possibly TRBD2 (6 bases). In germline, CDR1 is GTSNPN, CDR2 SVGIG (reference sequence). The CDR3 runs 14 residues. The ends were cut back, 0 bases at V and 3 bases at J, with 12 bases in the middle. CDR3 sequence reads: CAWSVGPGVYEQYF. CDR3 bases read: TGTGCCTGGAGTGTAGGTCCGGGGGTCTACGAG.

Only a few counts were recorded for this clone. The read comes to an end 3 residues before the CDR3 does, leaving the germline J gene to fill in the end. V is TRBV20-1 and J is TRBJ2-7; D perhaps matches TRBD1 (7 bases). V lost 4 bases to trimming and J lost 4 bases, with 11 bases between them. Germline loops: CDR1 DFQATT, CDR2 SNEGSKA (reference sequence). The CDR3 has 12 amino acids. The CDR3 sequence is CSATTGRYEQYF. The covered CDR3 bases are TGCAGTGCTACGACAGGGAGGTACGAG.